This T cell receptor beta chain was found in a study of T cells in Graves' hyperthyroidism and ophthalmopathy. Turning to the study itself: Prior to any treatment, at the point of initial diagnosis, peripheral blood was collected.

Patients were excluded for uncontrolled infection, other autoimmune disease, pregnancy or lactation. There are many counts of this clonotype. Its antigen remains unidentified. Per the germline V gene, CDR1 is DFQATT and CDR2 is SNEGSKA (reference sequence). This CDR3 spans 14 amino acids. The V and J ends lost 2 bases and 2 bases, in that order; junction bases with no gene match: 4. General observations from the study: Researchers found most expanded thyroid clonotypes above 0.001 in blood as well.

Amplification targeted TCR beta CDR3 regions from RNA transcripts. When the TCR CDR3 underwent first-round RT-PCR, the HTBI primer set was used. TCRdb used MiXCR to reprocess the multiplex PCR reads, holding one entry per CDR3 protein. The sample lists around 280,000 distinct CDR3 sequences, roughly 15% occurring once. The TCR comes from a middle-aged woman with Graves' hyperthyroidism. The chain combines TRBV20-1 with TRBJ2-5, with TRBD1 identical over 8 bases. The sample taken for sequencing was blood. CDR3 coding DNA: TGCAGTGCTAGACACCGGGACAGGCAAGAGACCCAGTACTTC. It specifies CSARHRDRQETQYF.